Listed here are 17 T cell receptor beta chains from one sample, sequenced in a study of identical twins. Via MiXCR, TCRdb re-called the 5' RACE reads, giving one row per CDR3 protein. The sample carries 430,000 or so distinct CDR3 sequences, about 24% recorded once. These data were also reused for a study on T cells expressing NK-cell markers.

The sample consisted of CD4+ T cells sorted from blood. The receptors originated from a woman between 18 and 29 years old in good health.

This clonotype was counted between two and nine times. V gene TRBV13 combines with J gene TRBJ1-1; D uncertain. V was clipped by 5 bases and J by 3 bases, with 13 bases between them. The CDR3 contains 14 residues. Looked up from germline, CDR1 is PRHDT and CDR2 is FYEKMQ (reference sequence). CDR3 region: CASSLGSLYTEAFF. In DNA form, the CDR3 reads TGTGCCAGCAGCCTCGGCTCTCTATACACTGAAGCTTTCTTT.

J is TRBJ1-5 and V is TRBV5-1; 7 nucleotides match TRBD1. The CDR3 has 15 residues. The trim removed 1 base at V and 3 bases at J, leaving 4 bases unmatched. CDR1 is SGHRS and CDR2 is YFSETQ in the germline V gene. The DNA for the CDR3 is TGCGCCAGCAGCTTGTGGACAGGTGACAATCAGCCCCAGCATTTT. It translates to CASSLWTGDNQPQHF.

The chain carries TRBV4-3 and TRBJ2-3; 8 positions agree with TRBD2. V shed 7 bases and J 3 bases; nucleotides not matched to a gene: 9. This CDR3 contains 15 residues. CDR1 is LGHNA, CDR2 YSLEER, per germline. CDR3 sequence: CASTEAGGGTDTQYF. The DNA of the CDR3 is TGCGCCAGCACTGAGGCGGGAGGTGGAACAGATACGCAGTATTTT.

This chain links TRBV20-1 with TRBJ2-7; D ambiguous. Trimming shortened V by 0 bases and J by 0 bases, and 6 bases separated the two germline ends. This CDR3 is built from 13 residues. Germline V gene lookup returns CDR1 DFQATT and CDR2 SNEGSKA (reference sequence). In DNA, the CDR3 is TGCAGTGCTAGAGATGGTCTCTCCTACGAGCAGTACTTC. Amino acids: CSARDGLSYEQYF.

This clonotype came up once. V usage is TRBV5-6 and J usage is TRBJ2-3, with 7 bases matching TRBD2. The V segment lost 3 bases and the J segment 4 bases; nucleotides outside the gene matches: 11. Germline CDR1 reads SGHDT; CDR2 reads YYEEEE. The CDR3 covers 16 residues. CDR3 DNA sequence: TGTGCCAGCAGCTCAATACCACTAGCGACCGCAGATACGCAGTATTTT. Translating it yields CASSSIPLATADTQYF.

A few counts support this clonotype. The chain recombines TRBV20-1 with TRBJ1-1; 7 nucleotides align to TRBD1. The CDR3 sequence is 16 residues long. Germline V gene data show CDR1 as DFQATT and CDR2 as SNEGSKA (reference sequence). V dropped 0 bases and J dropped 4; count of bases not matched to a gene: 11. The CDR3 is CSARDRVFSGGTEAFF. The CDR3 coding sequence is TGCAGTGCTAGAGATCGGGTATTTTCAGGGGGCACTGAAGCTTTCTTT.

This clonotype has more than one count but fewer than ten. The genes are TRBV5-1 and TRBJ1-1; 7 nucleotides agree with TRBD1. The CDR3 spans 13 residues. Trimming removed 3 bases from V and 5 bases from J; junction bases left unmatched: 4. In germline, CDR1 is SGHRS, CDR2 YFSETQ. In nucleotides, the CDR3 is TGCGCCAGCAGCTCGGGACAGAGAACTGAAGCTTTCTTT. Encoded protein: CASSSGQRTEAFF. Together with reference TRBV5-1 and TRBJ1-1, the CDR3 gives the full variable domain: KAGVTQTPRYLIKTRGQQVTLSCSPISGHRSVSWYQQTPGQGLQFLFEYFSETQRNKGNFPGRFSGRQFSNSRSEMNVSTLELGDSALYLCASSSGQRTEAFFGQGTRLTVV.

V is TRBV29-1 and J is TRBJ2-3; either TRBD1 or TRBD2 may supply D (7 bases each). The CDR3 sequence is 12 residues long. CDR1 and CDR2 from the germline V gene are SQVTM and ANQGSEA. Trimming stripped 6 bases from V and 14 bases from J, with 21 bases between. The DNA of the CDR3 is TGCAGCGTGCATCAGGGGGGGACTCCCCGGTATTTT. This codes for CSVHQGGTPRYF.

This clonotype was found a few times. The DNA for the CDR3 is TGTGCCATCAGTGATCGGGGAAGCTCCTACAATGAGCAGTTCTTC. Translating it yields CAISDRGSSYNEQFF. This chain uses TRBV10-3 with TRBJ2-1; weak D call: TRBD2 (5 bases). Deletions cut 3 bases from V and 0 bases from J, with 9 bases between. CDR1 is ENHRY and CDR2 is SYGVKD in the germline V gene. This CDR3 contains 15 residues.

The chain combines TRBV6-1 with TRBJ2-2; D is possibly TRBD2 (6 bases). Trimming took 6 bases from V and 3 from J, leaving 8 bases between them. Germline V gene lookup returns CDR1 MNHNS and CDR2 SASEGT. There are 13 residues in the CDR3. Here the CDR3 reads CASSGGDTGELFF. As DNA, the CDR3 is TGTGCCAGCAGCGGGGGAGACACCGGGGAGCTGTTTTTT.

The V and J genes are TRBV10-3 and TRBJ2-7; D is unclear. The CDR3 is 14 amino acids. The V end was cut by 0 bases, the J end by 1 base, with 7 bases between. In germline, CDR1 is ENHRY, CDR2 SYGVKD. The CDR3: CAISESSRSYEQYF. CDR3 in DNA: TGTGCCATCAGTGAGTCGAGTAGATCCTACGAGCAGTACTTC.

This clonotype has just a few counts. The chain recombines TRBV24-1 with TRBJ2-1, with 8 positions matching TRBD2. This CDR3 has 15 residues. CDR1 and CDR2 from the germline V gene are KGHDR and SFDVKD. J gave up 4 bases and V 6 bases, and 7 bases lay outside the gene matches. CDR3 nucleotide sequence: TGTGCCACCAGTCAAGCGGGAGAGGCTTACAATGAGCAGTTCTTC. It is translated as CATSQAGEAYNEQFF.

In its sample, this clonotype was seen a few times. The V and J genes are TRBV2 and TRBJ2-5, with D unresolved. This CDR3 is 13 amino acids long. V shed 6 bases and J shed 2 bases, with 10 bases lying between them. CDR1 SNHLY and CDR2 FYNNEI come from the germline V gene. The CDR3 region is CASSQERQETQYF. In DNA form, the CDR3 reads TGTGCCAGCAGCCAGGAACGGCAAGAGACCCAGTACTTC.

This clonotype was counted at least ten times. The CDR3 sequence is CAISGQGYEQYF. For the CDR3, the DNA is TGTGCCATCAGTGGACAGGGATACGAGCAGTACTTC. This chain uses TRBV10-3 with TRBJ2-7; 7 nucleotides align to TRBD1. The CDR3 spans 12 residues. Trimming took 4 bases from V and 4 from J; bases not matched to a gene: 1. Germline V gene sequence: CDR1 ENHRY, CDR2 SYGVKD.

Regarding this clonotype: A read error may produce the germline difference seen at one junction end. V usage is TRBV6-2 or TRBV6-3 and J usage is TRBJ2-7; D might be TRBD1 or TRBD2, each matching 5 bases. The CDR3 is 11 amino acids. Germline V lookup: CDR1 MNHEY, CDR2 SVGEGT. The CDR3 region is CASSQGTDKVF. CDR3 sequence (DNA): TGTGCCAGCAGCCAAGGGACGGACAAAGTTTTC.

The chain is built from TRBV5-6 and TRBJ1-1; D call uncertain. The CDR3 runs to 17 residues. Trimming removed 4 bases from V and 5 bases from J, with 24 bases in between. CDR1 SGHDT and CDR2 YYEEEE come from the germline V gene. CDR3 sequence reads: CASSLRWVDAKGTEAFF. CDR3 sequence (DNA): TGTGCCAGCAGCCTCCGCTGGGTGGACGCCAAAGGAACTGAAGCTTTCTTT.

The chain has TRBV9 and TRBJ1-6; the match to TRBD1 covers 8 bases. There are 15 residues in the CDR3. Germline-derived CDR1 and CDR2 are SGDLS and YYNGEE. V lost 0 bases to trimming and J lost 10 bases; unmatched junction nucleotides: 6. CDR3: CASSVAGGIQSPLHF. The DNA for the CDR3 is TGTGCCAGCAGCGTAGCAGGGGGCATTCAGTCACCCCTCCACTTT.